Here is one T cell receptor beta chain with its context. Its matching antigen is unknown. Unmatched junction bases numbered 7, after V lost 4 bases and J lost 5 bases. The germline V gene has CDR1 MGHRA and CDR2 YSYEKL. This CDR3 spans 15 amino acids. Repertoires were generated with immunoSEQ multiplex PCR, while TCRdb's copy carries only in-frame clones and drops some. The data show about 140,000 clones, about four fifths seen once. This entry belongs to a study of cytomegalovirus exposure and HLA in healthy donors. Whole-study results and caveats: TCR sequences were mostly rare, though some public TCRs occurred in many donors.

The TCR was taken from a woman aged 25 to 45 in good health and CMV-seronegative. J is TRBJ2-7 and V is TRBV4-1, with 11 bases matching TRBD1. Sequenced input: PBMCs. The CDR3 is CASSPGTGGRHEQYF. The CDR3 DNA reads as TGCGCCAGCAGCCCTGGGACAGGGGGTCGGCACGAGCAGTACTTC.